This is a list of T cell receptor beta chains from one sample in a study of blood T cell repertoires in COVID-19. The assay was immunoSEQ multiplex PCR, and TCRdb's table has in-frame clones only and misses some. The data hold hundreds of thousands of clones, with approximately 86% observed a single time. Sample: PBMCs or T cells enriched from blood (not recorded which). The receptors derive from a woman aged 18-29 years who had recovered from COVID-19. Both conserved end residues are part of each CDR3. Fields, in order: D gene, J gene, clone size, V gene, CDR3 protein, CDR3 DNA. D genes are given only for firm matches. Size tells how often a clone was seen (once, few, many) or the class of an expanded clone, and some rows leave it out.

d_gene: .; j_gene: TRBJ2-5; abundance: .; v_gene: TRBV10-3; CDR3aa: CAISESSGVTQYF; CDR3nt: TGTGCCATCAGTGAGTCTTCAGGGGTCACCCAGTACTTC
d_gene: .; j_gene: TRBJ1-3; abundance: .; v_gene: TRBV7-9; CDR3aa: CASSLEVLPGSGNTIYF; CDR3nt: TGTGCCAGCAGCTTAGAGGTCCTACCGGGGTCTGGAAACACCATATATTTT
d_gene: .; j_gene: TRBJ2-6; abundance: .; v_gene: TRBV5-1; CDR3aa: CASSPSGTGANVLTF; CDR3nt: TGCGCCAGCAGCCCCTCGGGAACGGGGGCCAACGTCCTGACTTTC
d_gene: .; j_gene: TRBJ1-2; abundance: .; v_gene: TRBV9; CDR3aa: CASSEIGNLGGYTF; CDR3nt: TGTGCCAGCAGCGAGATCGGGAACCTCGGTGGCTACACCTTC
d_gene: TRBD1; j_gene: TRBJ1-2; abundance: .; v_gene: TRBV9; CDR3aa: CASSPETGGSGYTF; CDR3nt: TGTGCCAGCAGCCCTGAGACAGGGGGCAGTGGCTACACCTTC
d_gene: .; j_gene: TRBJ2-1; abundance: .; v_gene: TRBV4-2; CDR3aa: CASSQDKLSNEQFF; CDR3nt: TGTGCCAGCAGCCAAGATAAACTTAGCAATGAGCAGTTCTTC
d_gene: TRBD1; j_gene: TRBJ1-5; abundance: .; v_gene: TRBV7-8; CDR3aa: CASSLSPAGGLAYQPQHF; CDR3nt: TGTGCCAGCAGCTTGAGCCCGGCAGGGGGATTGGCATATCAGCCCCAGCATTTT
d_gene: TRBD1; j_gene: TRBJ2-1; abundance: .; v_gene: TRBV9; CDR3aa: CASSPRLGQGYNEQFF; CDR3nt: TGTGCCAGCAGCCCCCGACTGGGACAGGGTTACAATGAGCAGTTCTTC
d_gene: TRBD1; j_gene: TRBJ1-5; abundance: .; v_gene: TRBV11-1; CDR3aa: CASSLGGGVGPQHF; CDR3nt: TGTGCCAGCAGCTTAGGAGGGGGCGTGGGACCCCAGCATTTT
d_gene: .; j_gene: TRBJ2-1; abundance: .; v_gene: TRBV4-3; CDR3aa: CASSQDRISVNNEQFF; CDR3nt: TGCGCCAGCAGCCAAGATCGTATTAGCGTCAACAATGAGCAGTTCTTC
d_gene: TRBD1; j_gene: TRBJ1-2; abundance: .; v_gene: TRBV3-1/TRBV3-2; CDR3aa: CASSQGQGDYGYTF; CDR3nt: TGTGCCAGCAGCCAAGGACAGGGTGACTATGGCTACACCTTC
d_gene: TRBD1; j_gene: TRBJ1-1; abundance: .; v_gene: TRBV18; CDR3aa: CASSPQGADTEAFF; CDR3nt: TGTGCCAGCTCACCTCAGGGGGCAGACACTGAAGCTTTCTTT
d_gene: .; j_gene: TRBJ2-2; abundance: .; v_gene: TRBV5-1; CDR3aa: CASSRTPPANTGELFF; CDR3nt: TGCGCCAGCAGCCGTACTCCTCCTGCGAACACCGGGGAGCTGTTTTTT
d_gene: TRBD2; j_gene: TRBJ2-3; abundance: .; v_gene: TRBV5-4; CDR3aa: CASRQLAGTDTQYF; CDR3nt: TGTGCCAGCAGACAACTAGCGGGGACAGATACGCAGTATTTT
d_gene: .; j_gene: TRBJ1-3; abundance: .; v_gene: TRBV28; CDR3aa: CASTMGGARGNTIYF; CDR3nt: TGTGCCAGCACCATGGGGGGGGCGCGGGGAAACACCATATATTTT
d_gene: .; j_gene: TRBJ1-1; abundance: .; v_gene: TRBV21-1; CDR3aa: CASSRRDTEAFF; CDR3nt: TGTGCCAGCAGCCGACGGGACACTGAAGCTTTCTTT
d_gene: TRBD2; j_gene: TRBJ2-3; abundance: .; v_gene: TRBV7-3; CDR3aa: CASSSRLAGGTDTQYF; CDR3nt: TGTGCCAGCAGCTCCCGACTAGCGGGGGGAACAGATACGCAGTATTTT
d_gene: TRBD1; j_gene: TRBJ2-2; abundance: .; v_gene: TRBV11-2; CDR3aa: CASRRTGGASGELFF; CDR3nt: TGTGCCAGCAGGAGGACAGGGGGCGCATCCGGGGAGCTGTTTTTT
d_gene: TRBD1; j_gene: TRBJ2-7; abundance: .; v_gene: TRBV28; CDR3aa: CASSSGQGAYEQYF; CDR3nt: TGTGCCAGCAGTTCGGGACAGGGGGCCTACGAGCAGTACTTC
d_gene: TRBD1; j_gene: TRBJ2-5; abundance: .; v_gene: TRBV7-2; CDR3aa: CASSFNRGVETQYF; CDR3nt: TGTGCCAGCAGCTTTAACAGGGGGGTCGAGACCCAGTACTTC
d_gene: TRBD1; j_gene: TRBJ2-5; abundance: once; v_gene: TRBV6-1; CDR3aa: CASSEIRGQWTQYF; CDR3nt: TGTGCCAGCAGTGAGATCAGGGGGCAGTGGACCCAGTACTTC
d_gene: .; j_gene: TRBJ2-7; abundance: .; v_gene: TRBV19; CDR3aa: CASSISRGLYEQYF; CDR3nt: TGTGCCAGTAGTATAAGCAGGGGCCTCTACGAGCAGTACTTC
d_gene: .; j_gene: TRBJ1-2; abundance: .; v_gene: TRBV2; CDR3aa: CASSQTDSSYGYTF; CDR3nt: TGTGCCAGCAGTCAAACGGACAGTTCATATGGCTACACCTTC
d_gene: .; j_gene: TRBJ1-2; abundance: once; v_gene: TRBV28; CDR3aa: CASRRRDGDLGYTF; CDR3nt: TGTGCCAGCAGAAGAAGAGACGGAGACCTCGGCTACACCTTC
d_gene: .; j_gene: TRBJ1-1; abundance: .; v_gene: TRBV2; CDR3aa: CASKGTGDFTEAFF; CDR3nt: TGTGCCAGCAAGGGCACAGGAGACTTCACTGAAGCTTTCTTT
d_gene: .; j_gene: TRBJ1-1; abundance: .; v_gene: TRBV12-3/TRBV12-4; CDR3aa: CASSWAITEAFF; CDR3nt: TGTGCCAGCAGTTGGGCGATCACTGAAGCTTTCTTT
d_gene: .; j_gene: TRBJ1-3; abundance: .; v_gene: TRBV6-2/TRBV6-3; CDR3aa: CASSYESLSGNTIYF; CDR3nt: TGTGCCAGCAGTTATGAGAGTCTCTCTGGAAACACCATATATTTT
d_gene: .; j_gene: TRBJ1-1; abundance: .; v_gene: TRBV5-1; CDR3aa: CASSWDRDNVEAFF; CDR3nt: TGCGCCAGCAGCTGGGACCGGGACAACGTTGAAGCTTTCTTT
d_gene: .; j_gene: TRBJ2-3; abundance: .; v_gene: TRBV6-2/TRBV6-3; CDR3aa: CASSSPSGDTQYF; CDR3nt: TGTGCCAGCAGCTCTCCTAGTGGTGATACGCAGTATTTT
d_gene: .; j_gene: TRBJ2-7; abundance: .; v_gene: TRBV28; CDR3aa: CASTDPGLRLGEEQYF; CDR3nt: TGTGCCAGCACTGATCCGGGTCTCCGGCTTGGTGAAGAGCAGTACTTC
d_gene: .; j_gene: TRBJ2-7; abundance: .; v_gene: TRBV28; CDR3aa: CASSSRYEQYF; CDR3nt: TGTGCCAGCAGTTCCCGCTACGAGCAGTACTTC
d_gene: .; j_gene: TRBJ1-1; abundance: .; v_gene: TRBV4-1; CDR3aa: CASSQREVNTEAFF; CDR3nt: TGCGCCAGCAGCCAGAGGGAGGTGAACACTGAAGCTTTCTTT
d_gene: .; j_gene: TRBJ1-2; abundance: .; v_gene: TRBV28; CDR3aa: CASISGGNYGYTF; CDR3nt: TGTGCCAGTATCTCGGGGGGGAACTATGGCTACACCTTC
d_gene: TRBD1; j_gene: TRBJ1-4; abundance: .; v_gene: TRBV7-9; CDR3aa: CASSRIRGSSATNEKLFF; CDR3nt: TGTGCCAGCAGTCGAATCAGGGGGTCGTCTGCAACTAATGAAAAACTGTTTTTT
d_gene: .; j_gene: TRBJ1-6; abundance: .; v_gene: TRBV10-1; CDR3aa: CASSESDRVSESPLHF; CDR3nt: TGCGCCAGCAGTGAGTCGGATCGGGTTTCGGAGTCACCCCTCCACTTT
d_gene: TRBD2; j_gene: TRBJ2-7; abundance: .; v_gene: TRBV11-2; CDR3aa: CASSSLAGRAYEQYF; CDR3nt: TGTGCCAGCAGCTCCCTAGCGGGACGTGCCTACGAGCAGTACTTC
d_gene: .; j_gene: TRBJ1-2; abundance: .; v_gene: TRBV28; CDR3aa: CASSPARYGYTF; CDR3nt: TGTGCCAGCAGTCCCGCCCGGTATGGCTACACCTTC
d_gene: TRBD2; j_gene: TRBJ2-1; abundance: .; v_gene: TRBV15; CDR3aa: CATTSGGGYNEQFF; CDR3nt: TGTGCCACCACTAGCGGGGGCGGGTACAATGAGCAGTTCTTC